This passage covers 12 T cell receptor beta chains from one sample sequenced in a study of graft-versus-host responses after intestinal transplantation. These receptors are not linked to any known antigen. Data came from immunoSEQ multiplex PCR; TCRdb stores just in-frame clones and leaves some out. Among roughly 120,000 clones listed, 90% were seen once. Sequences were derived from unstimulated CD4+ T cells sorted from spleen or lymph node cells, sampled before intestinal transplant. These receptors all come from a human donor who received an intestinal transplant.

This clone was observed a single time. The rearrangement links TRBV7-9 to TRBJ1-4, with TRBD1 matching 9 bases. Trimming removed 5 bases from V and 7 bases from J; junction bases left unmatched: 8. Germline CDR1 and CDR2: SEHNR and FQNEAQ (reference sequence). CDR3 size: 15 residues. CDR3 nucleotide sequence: TGTGCCAGCAGCCTGTACAGGGGGCCAATTGAAAAACTGTTTTTT. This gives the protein CASSLYRGPIEKLFF. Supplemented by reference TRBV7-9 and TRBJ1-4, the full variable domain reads DTGVSQNPRHKITKRGQNVTFRCDPISEHNRLYWYRQTLGQGPEFLTYFQNEAQLEKSRLLSDRFSAERPKGSFSTLEIQRTEQGDSAMYLCASSLYRGPIEKLFFGSGTQLSVL.

The DNA of the CDR3 is TGTGCCAGCAGCTTTCGGACACGCTCAGGCATAAACTATGGCTACACCTTC. Translation gives CASSFRTRSGINYGYTF. V is TRBV13 and J is TRBJ1-2, with D possibly matching TRBD1 (5 bases). This CDR3 spans 17 amino acids. The germline V and J ends were trimmed by 3 bases and 2 bases, with 19 bases remaining between them. CDR1 and CDR2 from the germline V gene are PRHDT and FYEKMQ (reference sequence).

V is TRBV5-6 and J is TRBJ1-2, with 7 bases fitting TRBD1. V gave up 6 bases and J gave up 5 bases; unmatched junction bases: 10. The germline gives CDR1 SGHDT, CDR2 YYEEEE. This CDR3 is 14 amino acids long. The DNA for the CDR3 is TGTGCCAGCAACGTTTACGGGACAGAATATGGCTACACCTTC. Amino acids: CASNVYGTEYGYTF.

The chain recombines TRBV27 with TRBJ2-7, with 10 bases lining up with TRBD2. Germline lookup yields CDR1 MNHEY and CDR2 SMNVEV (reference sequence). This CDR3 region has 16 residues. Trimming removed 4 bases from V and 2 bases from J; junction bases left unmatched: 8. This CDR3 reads CASSSPSSGSAYEQYF. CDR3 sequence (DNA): TGTGCCAGCAGTTCGCCCTCTAGCGGGAGCGCCTACGAGCAGTACTTC.

This chain's CDR3 is CASSFVGVVTEAFF. CDR3 nucleotides: TGTGCCAGCAGTTTTGTAGGGGTAGTCACTGAAGCTTTCTTT. This chain uses TRBV28 with TRBJ1-1; possibly TRBD1 for D (5 bases). Trimming took 3 bases from V and 4 from J, leaving 12 bases between them. The germline gives CDR1 MDHEN, CDR2 SYDVKM. The CDR3 loop spans 14 amino acids.

CDR3 sequence (DNA): TGCGCCAGCAGCCGCACGGACAGGGATGCCTACGAGCAGTACTTC. The encoded protein is CASSRTDRDAYEQYF. This chain connects TRBV4-3 to TRBJ2-7; TRBD1 aligns across 8 bases. J was trimmed by 2 bases and V by 4 bases; bases with no gene match: 7. CDR1 is LGHNA, CDR2 YSLEER, per germline. The CDR3 runs to 15 residues.

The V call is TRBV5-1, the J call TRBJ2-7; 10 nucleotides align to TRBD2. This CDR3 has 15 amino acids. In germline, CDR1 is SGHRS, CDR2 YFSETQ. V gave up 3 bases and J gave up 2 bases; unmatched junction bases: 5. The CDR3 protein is CASSYSGLAPYEQYF. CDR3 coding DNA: TGCGCCAGCAGCTATTCGGGACTAGCGCCCTACGAGCAGTACTTC.

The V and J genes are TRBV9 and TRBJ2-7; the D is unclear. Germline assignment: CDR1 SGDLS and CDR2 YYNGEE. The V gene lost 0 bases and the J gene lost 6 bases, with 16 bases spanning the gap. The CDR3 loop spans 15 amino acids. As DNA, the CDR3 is TGTGCCAGCAGCGTAGAAACAGCCTTATTGGGCGAGCAGTACTTC. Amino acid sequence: CASSVETALLGEQYF.

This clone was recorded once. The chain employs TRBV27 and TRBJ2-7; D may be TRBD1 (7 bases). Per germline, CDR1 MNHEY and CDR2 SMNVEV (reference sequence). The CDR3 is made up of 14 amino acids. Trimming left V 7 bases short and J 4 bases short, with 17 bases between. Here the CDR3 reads CASTSAGGTYEQYF. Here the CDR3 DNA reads TGTGCCAGCACCTCAGCAGGGGGGACTTACGAGCAGTACTTC.

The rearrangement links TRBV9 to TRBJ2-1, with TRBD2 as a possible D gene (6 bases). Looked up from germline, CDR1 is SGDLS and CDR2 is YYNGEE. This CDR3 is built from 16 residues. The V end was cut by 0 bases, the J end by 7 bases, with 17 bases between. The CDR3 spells CASSVASGLRVNEQFF. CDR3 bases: TGTGCCAGCAGCGTAGCCTCAGGACTAAGAGTTAATGAGCAGTTCTTC.

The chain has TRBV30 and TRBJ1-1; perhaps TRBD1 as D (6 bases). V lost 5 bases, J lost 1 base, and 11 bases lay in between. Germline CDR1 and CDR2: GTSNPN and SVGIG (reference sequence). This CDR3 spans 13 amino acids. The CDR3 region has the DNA TGTGCCTGGGCGAGAGGGGGGAACACTGAAGCTTTCTTT. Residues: CAWARGGNTEAFF.

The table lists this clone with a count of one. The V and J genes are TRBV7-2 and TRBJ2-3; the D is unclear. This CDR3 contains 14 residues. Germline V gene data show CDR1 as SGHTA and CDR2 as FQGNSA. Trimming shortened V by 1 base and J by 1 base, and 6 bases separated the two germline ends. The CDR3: CASSLDFRTDTQYF. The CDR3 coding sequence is TGTGCCAGCAGCTTAGACTTCCGCACAGATACGCAGTATTTT. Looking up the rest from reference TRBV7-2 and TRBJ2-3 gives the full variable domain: GAGVSQSPSNKVTEKGKDVELRCDPISGHTALYWYRQSLGQGLEFLIYFQGNSAPDKSGLPSDRFSAERTGGSVSTLTIQRTQQEDSAVYLCASSLDFRTDTQYFGPGTRLTVL.